This TCR beta chain was identified in a study of T cell repertoires in cytomegalovirus infection. As for the study in general: Evidence of both CMV infection and a matching HLA type came from public TCR beta signatures. Findings of the study overall: Dominant in the ex vivo response were TCR beta clonotypes restricted by HLA-C and specific for CMV. CMV carriers with the relevant HLA were identified by cumulative public TCR beta family frequency.

This CDR3 is 14 amino acids long. The V gene lost 3 bases and the J gene lost 2 bases, with 13 bases spanning the gap. Germline lookup yields CDR1 DFQATT and CDR2 SNEGSKA (reference sequence). From the reads, TCRdb called clonotypes with MiXCR, one entry per CDR3 protein. The data show 300,000 or so distinct CDR3 sequences, with about 8.8% seen just once and about 2.3% held by the top ten. Of note for this clonotype: The antigen remains unidentified.

Material for sequencing was PBMCs. The TCR was taken from a human donor in good health (CMV status not recorded). Some clones in this sample may be carry-over from other donors' samples. The V call is TRBV20-1, the J call TRBJ1-2; perhaps TRBD1 as D (5 bases). CDR3: CSARDTGRNYGYTF. The CDR3 bases are TGCAGTGCTAGGGACACGGGACGAAACTATGGCTACACCTTC.